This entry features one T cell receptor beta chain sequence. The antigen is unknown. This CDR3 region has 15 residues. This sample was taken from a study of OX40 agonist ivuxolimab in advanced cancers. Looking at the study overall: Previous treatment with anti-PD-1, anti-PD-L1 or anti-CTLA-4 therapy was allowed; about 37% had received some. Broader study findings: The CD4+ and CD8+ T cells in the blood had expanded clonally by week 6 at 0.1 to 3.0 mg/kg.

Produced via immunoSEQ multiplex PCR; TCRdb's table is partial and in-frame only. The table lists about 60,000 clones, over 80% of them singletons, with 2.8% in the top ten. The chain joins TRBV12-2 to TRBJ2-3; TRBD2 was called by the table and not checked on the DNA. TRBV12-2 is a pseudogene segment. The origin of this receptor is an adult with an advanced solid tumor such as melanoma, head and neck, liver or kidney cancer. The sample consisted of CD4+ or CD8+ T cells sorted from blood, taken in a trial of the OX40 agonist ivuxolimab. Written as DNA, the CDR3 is TGTGCAAGTCGCTTCTCCGGGAGGGTGACAGATACGCAGTATTTT. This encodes CASRFSGRVTDTQYF.